This T cell receptor beta chain stems from a study of molecular identifiers for immune sequencing clone quantification listed by TCRdb under 2018. Concerning the study at large: For a replicate experiment, RNA from approximately 20,000 or 100,000 naive CD8 T cells was divided into five aliquots, of which four were sequenced. The study was a methods study using CD8 T cells to benchmark molecular-identifier clustering-based TCR repertoire sequencing (MIDCIRS) and TCR RNA copy counting.

The CDR3 holds 14 amino acids from the cysteine to the phenylalanine. Of the read, only the CDR3 DNA is kept; its 42 bases are in frame from base 1. The CDR1 and CDR2 encoded by the germline V gene are LGHNA and YSLEER. The germline ends are 12 bases apart after V is trimmed by 3 bases and J by 4 bases. This clonotype was seen repeatedly, ten times or more. The antigen this receptor binds is unknown. One base away there is no much larger clone; base qualities are not given. Libraries were made using PCR. These reads were obtained on an Illumina HiSeq 4000. Bulk TCR libraries were generated as previously described, with the TCR primers listed in Table S5 used. The Qiagen AllPrep DNA/RNA kit was used to purify total RNA. Reads from multiple sequencing runs of the same library were pooled before analysis. The paper's processing steps were these. Only reads with exact TCR constant sequence were kept, trimmed to 150 nt, and grouped by their 12-nt molecular barcodes. Within each barcode group, reads were sub-clustered at a 15% Levenshtein threshold, and quality-weighted consensus sequences were built per RNA molecule. Non-functional sequences were discarded, and so were lower-count sequences lying one edit away from another sequence. Based on fitting two negative binomial distributions, any barcode sub-cluster with under 20% of the maximum read count was discarded. TCRdb applied fastp at Q25 and MiXCR to the public reads, then kept only in-frame beta chains. A single entry per CDR3 protein holds the most common genes and DNA from its merged rows. The V and J calls follow TCRdb's processing rather than the paper's. The sample table shows more than 250,000 distinct CDR3 sequences, and 20% to 25% are seen once. The ten largest clonotypes hold approximately 0.8% of the sample.

Naive CD8 T cell libraries were made from 20,000 to 1,000,000 sorted cells using 10%, 30% or 50% of purified RNA. On a BD FACSAria II, naive CD8 T cells were FACS-sorted as CD8+CD4-CCR7+CD45RA+ and collected into RLT Plus buffer. Detection sensitivity was tested by spiking Jurkat RNA equal to roughly ten TCR copies' worth into samples containing roughly 19,000-1,100,000 naive CD8 T cells. Enrichment of CD8 T cells was performed with RosetteSep CD8+ T Cell Enrichment Cocktail and Ficoll-Paque, after which ACK red cell lysis was carried out. Broader findings and caveats from the paper: Highly expanded clone sizes could be underestimated if identical TCR molecules share a barcode. In CMV-specific effector cells, over 99% of molecules were held by clones above 20 RNA copies, whereas under 1% of molecules were held by such clones in naive cells. About three recovered TCR RNA copies per cell were obtained by modeling, versus roughly 10 by digital PCR, implying a capture efficiency of about 30%. When barcode sub-clustering was left out, chimeric consensus sequences inflated TCR diversity, with chimeras reaching as high as 47%. Spiked-in Jurkat TCR RNA equivalent to a single cell was reported to be detectable even among some 910,000 naive CD8 T cells. Spiked-in Jurkat TCR RNA (around eleven copies' worth), which is not part of the donor repertoire, was contained in the naive libraries.

Specimen: naive CD8+ T cells from blood, with Jurkat cell RNA spiked in. The sample's cell subset or site label is to be understood as: FACS-sorted CD8+CD4-CCR7+CD45RA+ naive T cells. The receptor comes from a human donor in good health. Some libraries in this study had Jurkat cell RNA spiked in. Recombination connected TRBV4-3 to TRBJ1-1; the D gene cannot be named for sure. The DNA reads TGCGCCAGCAGCCAGGTTCGCTGGTCCACTGAAGCTTTCTTT. Translated, this is CASSQVRWSTEAFF.